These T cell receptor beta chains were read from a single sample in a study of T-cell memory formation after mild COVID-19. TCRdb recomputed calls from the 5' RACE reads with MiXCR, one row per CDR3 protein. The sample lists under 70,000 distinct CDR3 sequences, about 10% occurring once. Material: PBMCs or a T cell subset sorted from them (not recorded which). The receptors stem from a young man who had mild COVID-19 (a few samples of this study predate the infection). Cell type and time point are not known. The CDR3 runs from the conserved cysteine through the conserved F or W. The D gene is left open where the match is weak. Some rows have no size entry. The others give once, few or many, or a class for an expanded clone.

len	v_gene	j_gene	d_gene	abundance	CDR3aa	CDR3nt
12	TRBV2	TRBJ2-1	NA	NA	CASSDLQDEQFF	TGTGCCAGCAGTGACCTGCAAGATGAGCAGTTCTTC
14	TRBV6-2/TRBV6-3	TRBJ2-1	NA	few	CASSYTGPYNEQFF	TGTGCCAGCAGTTATACAGGGCCCTACAATGAGCAGTTCTTC
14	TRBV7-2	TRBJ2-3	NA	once	CASSARQFHDTQYF	TGTGCCAGCAGCGCACGACAGTTTCATGATACGCAGTATTTT
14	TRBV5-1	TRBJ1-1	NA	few	CASSLGPSGTEAFF	TGCGCCAGCAGCTTGGGGCCGTCCGGTACTGAAGCTTTCTTT
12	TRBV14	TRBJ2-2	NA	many	CASSLYTGELFF	TGTGCCAGCAGCCTCTACACCGGGGAGCTGTTTTTT
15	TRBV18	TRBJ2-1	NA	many	CASSPYYPGNNDQFF	TGTGCCAGCTCACCGTACTACCCAGGGAACAATGATCAGTTCTTC
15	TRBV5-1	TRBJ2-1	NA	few	CASSLGEVSYNEQFF	TGCGCCAGCAGCTTGGGGGAGGTCTCCTACAATGAGCAGTTCTTC
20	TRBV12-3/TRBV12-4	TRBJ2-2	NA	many	CASSYPRANTGDKESLSLFF	TGTGCCAGCAGTTATCCGCGGGCGAACACCGGGGATAAGGAGTCTTTGTCGCTGTTTTTT
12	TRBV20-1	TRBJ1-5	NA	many	CSAGYSNQPQHF	TGCAGTGCTGGGTATAGCAATCAGCCCCAGCATTTT
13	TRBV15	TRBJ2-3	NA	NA	CATSQGDTDTQYF	TGTGCCACCAGTCAGGGAGACACAGATACGCAGTATTTT
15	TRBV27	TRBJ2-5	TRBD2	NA	CASSSSGGGQETQYF	TGTGCCAGCAGTTCTAGCGGGGGCGGCCAAGAGACCCAGTACTTC
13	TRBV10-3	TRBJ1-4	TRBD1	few	CAIGTGEGEKLFF	TGTGCCATCGGCACAGGGGAAGGTGAAAAACTGTTTTTT
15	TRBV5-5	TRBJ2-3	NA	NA	CASSLISLSTDTQYF	TGTGCCAGCAGCTTGATCAGCCTTAGCACAGATACGCAGTATTTT
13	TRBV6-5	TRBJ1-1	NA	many	CASSADGNTEAFF	TGTGCCAGCAGCGCCGACGGGAACACTGAAGCTTTCTTT
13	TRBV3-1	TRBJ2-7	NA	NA	CASSQSGRGPQYF	TGTGCCAGCAGCCAGTCAGGCCGGGGTCCCCAGTACTTC
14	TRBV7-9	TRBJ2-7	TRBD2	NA	CASSLPGGAYEQYF	TGTGCCAGCAGCCTCCCCGGGGGGGCCTACGAGCAGTACTTC
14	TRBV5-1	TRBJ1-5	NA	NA	CASSSGESGQPQHF	TGCGCCAGCAGCTCAGGGGAATCGGGTCAGCCCCAGCATTTT
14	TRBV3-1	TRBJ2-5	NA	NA	CASSQAGGQETQYF	TGTGCCAGCAGCCAAGCTGGGGGGCAAGAGACCCAGTACTTC
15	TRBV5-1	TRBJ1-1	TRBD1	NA	CASISTGGTNTEAFF	TGCGCCAGCATTAGCACAGGGGGTACGAACACTGAAGCTTTCTTT
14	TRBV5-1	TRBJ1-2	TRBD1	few	CASSFTTGGEGYTF	TGCGCCAGCAGCTTCACTACAGGGGGAGAAGGCTACACCTTC
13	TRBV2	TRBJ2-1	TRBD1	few	CASSRTGGREQFF	TGTGCCAGCAGTAGAACAGGGGGCAGGGAGCAGTTCTTC
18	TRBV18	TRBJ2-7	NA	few	CASSPPSRVTAPSYEQYF	TGTGCCAGCTCACCACCGAGCAGGGTGACAGCCCCATCCTACGAGCAGTACTTC
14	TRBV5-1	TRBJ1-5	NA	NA	CASSLVGGGQPQHF	TGCGCCAGCAGCTTGGTGGGTGGGGGTCAGCCCCAGCATTTT
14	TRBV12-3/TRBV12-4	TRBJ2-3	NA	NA	CASSLGVQGDTQYF	TGTGCCAGCAGTTTGGGGGTACAAGGAGATACGCAGTATTTT
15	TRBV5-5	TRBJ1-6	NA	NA	CASSLEFSYNSPLHF	TGTGCCAGCAGCTTGGAGTTTTCCTATAATTCACCCCTCCACTTT
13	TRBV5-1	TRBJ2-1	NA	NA	CASSLNSNNEQFF	TGCGCCAGCAGCTTGAACAGCAACAATGAGCAGTTCTTC
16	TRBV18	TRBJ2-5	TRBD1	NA	CASSRDRGTNQETQYF	TGTGCCAGCTCACGGGACAGGGGGACAAACCAAGAGACCCAGTACTTC
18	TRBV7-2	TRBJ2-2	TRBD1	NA	CASSRVGTGPTNTGELFF	TGTGCCAGCAGCCGAGTGGGGACAGGGCCAACGAACACCGGGGAGCTGTTTTTT
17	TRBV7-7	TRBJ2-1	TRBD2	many	CASSPVLAAHSYNEQFF	TGTGCCAGCAGCCCAGTTCTAGCGGCCCACTCCTACAATGAGCAGTTCTTC
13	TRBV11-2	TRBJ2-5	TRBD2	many	CASSFAGGGTQYF	TGTGCCAGCAGCTTTGCGGGGGGTGGGACCCAGTACTTC
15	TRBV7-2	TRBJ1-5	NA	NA	CASSFVGDSNQPQHF	TGTGCCAGCAGCTTCGTGGGGGACAGCAATCAGCCCCAGCATTTT
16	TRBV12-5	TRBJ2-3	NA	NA	CASGLVTGASTDTQYF	TGTGCTAGTGGTTTGGTAACGGGGGCCAGCACAGATACGCAGTATTTT
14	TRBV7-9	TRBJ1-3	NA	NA	CASSFTGSGNTIYF	TGTGCCAGCAGCTTTACCGGCTCTGGAAACACCATATATTTT
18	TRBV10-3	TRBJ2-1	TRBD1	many	CAISTHFRGTAGPNEQFF	TGTGCCATCAGTACACATTTCCGTGGGACAGCAGGCCCCAATGAGCAGTTCTTC
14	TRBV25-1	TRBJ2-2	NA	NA	CASSEGGANGELFF	TGTGCCAGCAGTGAAGGGGGGGCGAACGGGGAGCTGTTTTTT
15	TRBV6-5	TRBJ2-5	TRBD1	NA	CASSYRDRGQETQYF	TGTGCCAGCAGTTATCGGGACAGGGGGCAAGAGACCCAGTACTTC
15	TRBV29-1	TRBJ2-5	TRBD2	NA	CSVELLAGGQETQYF	TGCAGCGTTGAACTCCTAGCGGGAGGCCAAGAGACCCAGTACTTC
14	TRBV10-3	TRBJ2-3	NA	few	CAISGWEHTDTQYF	TGTGCCATCAGTGGGTGGGAGCACACAGATACGCAGTATTTT
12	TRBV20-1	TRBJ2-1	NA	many	CRAIRGFDEQFF	TGCAGGGCTATCAGGGGTTTTGATGAGCAGTTCTTC
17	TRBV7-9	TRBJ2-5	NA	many	CASSFPRQDPLRETQYF	TGTGCCAGCAGCTTTCCGAGACAGGACCCCCTCAGGGAGACCCAGTACTTC
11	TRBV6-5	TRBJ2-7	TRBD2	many	CASRLGGEQYF	TGTGCCAGCAGGCTGGGGGGGGAGCAGTACTTC
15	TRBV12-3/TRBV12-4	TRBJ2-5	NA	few	CASSLNSAGQETQYF	TGTGCCAGCAGTTTAAATAGCGCGGGCCAAGAGACCCAGTACTTC
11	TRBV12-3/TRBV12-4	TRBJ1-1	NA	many	CASSLTTEAFF	TGTGCCAGCAGTTTGACTACTGAAGCTTTCTTT
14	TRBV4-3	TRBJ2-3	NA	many	CASSQELETDTQYF	TGCGCCAGCAGCCAAGAACTAGAAACAGATACGCAGTATTTT
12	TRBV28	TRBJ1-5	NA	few	CASSLVGQPQHF	TGTGCCAGCAGTTTAGTCGGGCAGCCCCAGCATTTT
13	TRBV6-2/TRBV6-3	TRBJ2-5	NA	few	CASSYFDQETQYF	TGTGCCAGCAGTTACTTTGACCAAGAGACCCAGTACTTC
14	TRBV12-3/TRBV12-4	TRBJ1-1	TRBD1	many	CASSPPDRVAEAFF	TGTGCCAGCAGCCCCCCCGACAGGGTCGCTGAAGCTTTCTTT